A selection of T cell receptor beta chains follows, all from one sample in a study of radiotherapy plus CTLA-4 blockade in lung cancer. TCRdb keeps only in-frame clones here, not all; method: immunoSEQ multiplex PCR. The sample carries 50,000 to 60,000 clones, roughly 80% recorded once. This material consisted of peripheral blood, taken from a patient treated with radiotherapy plus ipilimumab. Receptors were obtained from a human donor with non-small cell lung cancer who had a complete response to radiotherapy plus ipilimumab. The CDR3 runs from the conserved cysteine through the conserved F or W. Fields, in order: clone size, D gene, J gene, V gene, CDR3 DNA, CDR3 protein. D genes are given only for firm matches. Clone size is given for some rows only: seen once, a few or many times, or a class if the clone is expanded.

clone_size: -; d_call: TRBD2; j_call: TRBJ2-1; v_call: TRBV7-2; cdr3_nt: TGTGCCAGCAGCTTAGTGGGGACTAGCGCCAATGAGCAGTTCTTC; cdr3_aa: CASSLVGTSANEQFF
clone_size: -; d_call: TRBD2; j_call: TRBJ2-3; v_call: TRBV7-2; cdr3_nt: TGTGCCAGCAGCTTCACTAGCGGGGCTAGCACAGATACGCAGTATTTT; cdr3_aa: CASSFTSGASTDTQYF
clone_size: -; d_call: -; j_call: TRBJ1-1; v_call: TRBV5-1; cdr3_nt: TGCGCCAGCAGCTTGTATGTGAACACTGAAGCTTTCTTT; cdr3_aa: CASSLYVNTEAFF
clone_size: -; d_call: -; j_call: TRBJ1-4; v_call: TRBV19; cdr3_nt: TGTGCCAGTAGTATCGGATGGACTGCAACTAATGAAAAACTGTTTTTT; cdr3_aa: CASSIGWTATNEKLFF
clone_size: -; d_call: TRBD1; j_call: TRBJ1-2; v_call: TRBV7-9; cdr3_nt: TGTGCCAGCAGCCGCTTCACGGGACAGGACTTTTATGGCTACACCTTC; cdr3_aa: CASSRFTGQDFYGYTF
clone_size: once; d_call: -; j_call: TRBJ2-7; v_call: TRBV5-1; cdr3_nt: TGCGCCAGCAGCGCCCAACCCCCGGGGGGCCCCTACGAGCAGTACTTC; cdr3_aa: CASSAQPPGGPYEQYF
clone_size: -; d_call: -; j_call: TRBJ1-6; v_call: TRBV7-2; cdr3_nt: TGTGCCAGCGGAGGGTACTATAATTCACCCCTCCACTTT; cdr3_aa: CASGGYYNSPLHF
clone_size: -; d_call: -; j_call: TRBJ1-2; v_call: TRBV6-5; cdr3_nt: TGTGCCAGCAGTTACAGGGGGGGAGCTAACTATGGCTACACCTTC; cdr3_aa: CASSYRGGANYGYTF
clone_size: -; d_call: -; j_call: TRBJ2-3; v_call: TRBV7-8; cdr3_nt: TGTGCCAGCAGCCCCTCCTGGCCAGATACGCAGTATTTT; cdr3_aa: CASSPSWPDTQYF
clone_size: -; d_call: -; j_call: TRBJ2-5; v_call: TRBV6-5; cdr3_nt: TGTGCCAGCAGTTATTTGGGAGAGCAGTACTTC; cdr3_aa: CASSYLGEQYF